Below are 28 T cell receptor beta chains sequenced from a single sample in a study of response to subunit inactivated influenza vaccine (dated by TCRdb to the late 2010s). Receptor libraries were prepared by RT-PCR. The run used an Illumina HiSeq 2500. TCRdb reran the public reads through fastp at Q25 and MiXCR, keeping productive beta chains. Each entry is one CDR3 protein sequence, shown with its most common DNA and genes. This sample lists 550,000 to 650,000 distinct CDR3 sequences; over 9.5% were detected once. The biggest ten clones account for about 9.4% of the sample. The sequenced sample was PBMCs from blood, obtained on the day of vaccination. These receptors were collected from a man aged 50-59 years who received an inactivated influenza vaccine. Donor details come from another sample of the same person, matched by shared clones.

The chain joins TRBV5-6 to TRBJ2-1, with D unresolved. V lost 3 bases to trimming and J lost 3 bases, with 13 bases between them. This CDR3 is 15 amino acids long. Germline CDR1 and CDR2: SGHDT and YYEEEE. In nucleotides, the CDR3 is TGTGCCAGCAGCTCAGGTTCCGCGGTCTACAATGAGCAGTTCTTC. The encoded protein is CASSSGSAVYNEQFF.

This clonotype was detected many times. The V call is TRBV15, the J call TRBJ2-7, with a weak D call TRBD1 (5 bases). The CDR3 is made up of 13 amino acids. Trimming left V 3 bases short and J 4 bases short, with 10 bases between. Germline CDR1 is LNHNV and CDR2 is YYDKDF (reference sequence). The CDR3 bases are TGTGCCACCAGCAGCCGACAGTCATACGAGCAGTACTTC. Translation gives CATSSRQSYEQYF.

The CDR3 spells CASSPGRGIQLTNEKLFF. The CDR3 DNA follows: TGTGCCAGCAGTCCGGGAAGGGGGATACAGCTGACTAATGAAAAACTGTTTTTT. The chain uses TRBV28 and TRBJ1-4; a possible D gene is TRBD1 (6 bases). The CDR3 is 18 residues long. CDR1 and CDR2 (germline): MDHEN, SYDVKM. V lost 5 bases and J lost 2, with 21 bases in between. The whole variable domain, filled in from reference TRBV28 and TRBJ1-4, reads DVKVTQSSRYLVKRTGEKVFLECVQDMDHENMFWYRQDPGLGLRLIYFSYDVKMKEKGDIPEGYSVSREKKERFSLILESASTNQTSMYLCASSPGRGIQLTNEKLFFGSGTQLSVL.

This clonotype was counted between two and nine times. This chain joins TRBV9 and TRBJ2-1; D remains ambiguous. The germline CDR1 and CDR2 sequences are SGDLS and YYNGEE. The CDR3 length is 14 residues. The V end was cut by 0 bases, the J end by 4 bases, with 8 bases between. The CDR3: CASSVVDQYNEQFF. The CDR3 DNA reads as TGTGCCAGCAGCGTAGTTGACCAGTACAATGAGCAGTTCTTC.

In its sample, this clonotype was seen many times. The DNA for the CDR3 is TGTGCCAGCGCTAGGGAGGGGCCGGACACCGGGGAGCTGTTTTTT. Its protein is CASAREGPDTGELFF. This chain connects TRBV2 to TRBJ2-2, with TRBD2 matching over 7 bases. The CDR3 spans 15 residues. Germline CDR1 reads SNHLY; CDR2 reads FYNNEI. V was pared by 8 bases and J by 3 bases, with 9 bases of the junction left unmatched. The entire variable domain, with the rest obtained from reference TRBV2 and TRBJ2-2, is as follows: EPEVTQTPSHQVTQMGQEVILRCVPISNHLYFYWYRQILGQKVEFLVSFYNNEISEKSEIFDDQFSVERPDGSNFTLKIRSTKLEDSAMYFCASAREGPDTGELFFGEGSRLTVL.

The chain joins TRBV3-1 to TRBJ1-1, with 9 bases fitting TRBD1. The CDR3 is 12 amino acids. Trimming at V came to 3 bases and at J to 7 bases, leaving 0 bases not matched to a gene. The germline V gene encodes CDR1 LGHDT and CDR2 YNNKEL (reference sequence). CDR3 sequence reads: CASSQTGGEAFF. The CDR3 DNA sequence: TGTGCCAGCAGCCAGACAGGGGGTGAAGCTTTCTTT.

In this sample, this clonotype turned up a few times. The chain employs TRBV15 and TRBJ1-1; D is unresolved. Trimming stripped 0 bases from V and 0 bases from J, with 5 bases between. Germline V gene sequence: CDR1 LNHNV, CDR2 YYDKDF (reference sequence). This CDR3 comprises 14 residues. CDR3 in DNA: TGTGCCACCAGCAGAGATTCCATGAACACTGAAGCTTTCTTT. Protein sequence: CATSRDSMNTEAFF.

This clonotype was recorded many times. The V and J genes are TRBV3-1 and TRBJ2-7; 7 bases are a match to TRBD1. The V and J ends lost 8 bases and 6 bases, in that order; junction bases with no gene match: 13. The CDR3 covers 14 residues. Germline V CDR1 and CDR2: LGHDT, YNNKEL (reference sequence). The CDR3 is CASHRQGASGEQYF. CDR3 in DNA: TGTGCCAGCCATCGACAGGGCGCAAGTGGCGAGCAGTACTTC.

Ten or more counts support this clonotype. This rearrangement joins TRBV2 to TRBJ2-2, with 9 bases aligning to TRBD1. The CDR3 is made up of 19 amino acids. Germline CDR1 SNHLY, CDR2 FYNNEI. Trimming removed 4 bases from V and 2 bases from J; junction bases left unmatched: 14. CDR3 protein: CASSVPGQGKKGNTGELFF. The CDR3, as DNA: TGTGCCAGCAGTGTACCTGGACAGGGGAAAAAGGGAAACACCGGGGAGCTGTTTTTT.

In its sample, this clonotype was seen many times. CDR3 bases: TGTGCCAGCGTGACAGGGGACACAGATACGCAGTATTTT. It codes for CASVTGDTDTQYF. The chain recombines TRBV28 with TRBJ2-3, with 8 bases aligning to TRBD1. This CDR3 has 13 residues. The germline CDR1 and CDR2 sequences are MDHEN and SYDVKM. The ends lost 8 bases at V and 2 bases at J; junction bases unmatched: 3.

The genes are TRBV20-1 and TRBJ1-1, with TRBD1 as a possible D gene (6 bases). Germline V CDR1 and CDR2: DFQATT, SNEGSKA (reference sequence). The V end lost 7 bases, the J end lost 4 bases, and 13 bases lay between the germline ends. The length of the CDR3 is 12 residues. This CDR3 reads CSVLGGSTEAFF. In nucleotides, the CDR3 is TGCAGTGTATTAGGGGGGAGCACTGAAGCTTTCTTT.

This clonotype was recorded a few times. The chain couples TRBV12-3 or TRBV12-4 to TRBJ2-5, with D unclear. V was shortened by 6 bases and J by 5 bases, with 13 bases between the two germline ends. The CDR3 is 13 residues long. CDR3 region: CASSLRSAETQYF. The CDR3 nucleotides are TGTGCCAGCAGCCTACGCTCAGCGGAGACCCAGTACTTC.

This clonotype has more than one count but fewer than ten. The V call is TRBV20-1, the J call TRBJ2-3; D perhaps matches TRBD2 (6 bases). Trimming took off 4 bases at V and 2 bases at J, with 13 bases between the two ends. The CDR3 is made up of 14 amino acids. Germline V gene lookup returns CDR1 DFQATT and CDR2 SNEGSKA (reference sequence). The CDR3 loop is CSATSSAVTDTQYF. CDR3 DNA sequence: TGCAGTGCTACATCTAGCGCCGTCACAGATACGCAGTATTTT.

This clonotype was observed many times. V usage is TRBV4-1 and J usage is TRBJ1-2; no reliable D call. V shed 0 bases and J shed 1 base, with 12 bases lying between them. The germline V gene has CDR1 MGHRA and CDR2 YSYEKL. This CDR3 has 16 amino acids. The CDR3 sequence: CASSQEESLVNYGYTF. The CDR3 DNA sequence: TGCGCCAGCAGCCAAGAGGAGAGTTTAGTTAACTATGGCTACACCTTC.

This clonotype was detected only a few times. The chain joins TRBV4-1 to TRBJ1-1, with D maybe TRBD1 (5 bases). The CDR3 totals 17 residues. The V and J ends lost 0 bases and 1 base respectively, with 15 bases between them. The V gene's germline CDR1 is MGHRA and CDR2 YSYEKL. CDR3 DNA: TGCGCCAGCAGCCAAGATCTGGGTCAGGGACGGAACACTGAAGCTTTCTTT. This codes for CASSQDLGQGRNTEAFF.

This clonotype has ten or more counts. V and J are TRBV15 and TRBJ1-5; D gene uncertain. Germline CDR1 reads LNHNV; CDR2 reads YYDKDF (reference sequence). The CDR3 is made up of 14 amino acids. Trimming took 0 bases from V and 4 from J, leaving 7 bases between them. The CDR3 protein is CATSRDTVNQPQHF. The CDR3 DNA reads TGTGCCACCAGCAGAGATACAGTGAATCAGCCCCAGCATTTT.

V gene TRBV7-8 combines with J gene TRBJ2-7; 7 bases map to TRBD1. The CDR3 has 16 amino acids. V was pared by 4 bases and J by 6 bases, with 15 bases of the junction left unmatched. Germline CDR1 is SGHVS and CDR2 is FQNEAQ. The CDR3 reads CASSSIWTGSSFEQYF. The CDR3 DNA reads as TGTGCCAGCAGCTCTATCTGGACAGGATCATCGTTCGAGCAGTACTTC.

Here the CDR3 reads CASSLESPYSNQPQHF. Written as DNA, the CDR3 is TGTGCCAGCAGTTTAGAATCCCCGTATAGCAATCAGCCCCAGCATTTT. V gene TRBV28 combines with J gene TRBJ1-5; D gene uncertain. The V end was cut by 2 bases, the J end by 0 bases, with 11 bases between. This CDR3 is built from 16 residues. Per the germline V gene, CDR1 is MDHEN and CDR2 is SYDVKM.

The chain links TRBV4-3 to TRBJ2-2; D is perhaps TRBD1 (5 bases). Looked up from germline, CDR1 is LGHNA and CDR2 is YSLEER. The CDR3 sequence is 17 residues long. Trimming left V 0 bases short and J 7 bases short, with 18 bases between. The CDR3 spells CASSQDRPGSHSGELFF. DNA of the CDR3: TGCGCCAGCAGCCAAGATCGACCAGGGTCCCACAGCGGGGAGCTGTTTTTT.

This clonotype came up a few times. The chain couples TRBV5-1 to TRBJ2-3, with a possible D match to TRBD2 (6 bases). Trimming took 4 bases from V and 6 from J, leaving 18 bases between them. CDR1 and CDR2 (germline): SGHRS, YFSETQ. CDR3 length: 15 residues. This chain's CDR3 is CASSPAGLAPDTQYF. The CDR3 DNA follows: TGCGCCAGCAGCCCCGCGGGGCTAGCGCCGGATACGCAGTATTTT.

The chain links TRBV28 to TRBJ2-7, with no clear D. The germline gives CDR1 MDHEN, CDR2 SYDVKM. V lost 3 bases and J 4 bases, leaving 13 bases between the germline ends. This CDR3 comprises 14 residues. CDR3 amino acids: CASSFGATTYEQYF. The CDR3 DNA is TGTGCCAGCAGTTTCGGCGCCACCACTTACGAGCAGTACTTC. The full variable domain, in which reference TRBV28 and TRBJ2-7 provide the parts outside the CDR3, is DVKVTQSSRYLVKRTGEKVFLECVQDMDHENMFWYRQDPGLGLRLIYFSYDVKMKEKGDIPEGYSVSREKKERFSLILESASTNQTSMYLCASSFGATTYEQYFGPGTRLTVT.

This clonotype was found a few times. The V gene is TRBV4-2, the J gene TRBJ2-3, with TRBD2 matching over 16 bases. Losses at the gene ends were 5 bases for V and 5 bases for J; bases not matched to a gene: 4. In germline, CDR1 is LGHNA, CDR2 YNFKEQ. This CDR3 region has 16 residues. The CDR3 is CASSEGLAGGQDTQYF. CDR3 coding DNA: TGTGCCAGCAGCGAGGGACTAGCGGGGGGGCAAGATACGCAGTATTTT.

The chain couples TRBV11-1 to TRBJ2-2; D possibly corresponds to TRBD1 (7 bases). The germline V gene has CDR1 SGHAT and CDR2 FQDESV (reference sequence). Trimming removed 1 base at V and 6 bases at J, with 21 bases between. The CDR3 sequence is 18 residues long. CDR3 sequence (DNA): TGTGCCAGCAGCTTAGGAGGAGGGGGCGCCGGTTTGTCCGGGGAGCTGTTTTTT. Amino acids: CASSLGGGGAGLSGELFF.

This clonotype occurred many times. The DNA for the CDR3 is TGTGCCATCAGTGAGTCGAGCGGGGAGCTGTTTTTT. Its protein is CAISESSGELFF. The chain combines TRBV10-3 with TRBJ2-2; D unresolved. The germline V gene has CDR1 ENHRY and CDR2 SYGVKD. This CDR3 region has 12 residues. The V end was cut by 0 bases, the J end by 7 bases, with 3 bases between.

This clonotype has a handful of counts. The rearrangement links TRBV7-9 to TRBJ2-7, with D tentatively TRBD1 (5 bases). There are 11 residues in the CDR3. Germline V gene lookup returns CDR1 SEHNR and CDR2 FQNEAQ (reference sequence). Trimming removed 6 bases from V and 3 bases from J, with 6 bases in between. Here the CDR3 reads CASRDNYEQYF. CDR3 DNA sequence: TGTGCCAGCAGGGACAACTACGAGCAGTACTTC.

On this clonotype itself: An end of the junction differs from the germline gene, which may be a read error. The chain uses TRBV11-3 and TRBJ2-3; the D gene could be TRBD1 or TRBD2 (5 bases each). This CDR3 has 14 amino acids. Germline V CDR1 and CDR2: SGHNT, YENEEA. The CDR3 DNA reads TGTGCCAGCAGCTTAGTGAGTCAGGGAGATACGCAGGATTTT. It translates to CASSLVSQGDTQDF.

In this sample, this clonotype turned up a few times. The rearrangement uses TRBV6-2 or TRBV6-3 and TRBJ2-1; 8 positions agree with TRBD2. The CDR3 runs 16 residues. V gave up 6 bases and J gave up 7 bases; unmatched junction bases: 14. Germline V gene sequence: CDR1 MNHEY, CDR2 SVGEGT. The CDR3 spells CASSPMRAGVYNEQFF. In nucleotides, the CDR3 is TGTGCCAGCAGCCCCATGCGAGCGGGAGTTTATAATGAGCAGTTCTTC.

The chain recombines TRBV14 with TRBJ2-1, with D unresolved. This CDR3 is built from 14 residues. With 0 bases removed from V and 3 bases from J, the gap between germline ends came to 6 bases. CDR1 and CDR2 from the germline V gene are SGHDN and FVKESK. The CDR3 DNA reads as TGTGCCAGCAGCCAAGAGGCTCACTACAATGAGCAGTTCTTC. The encoded protein is CASSQEAHYNEQFF.